This note documents a single T cell receptor beta chain sequence. Per the original methods: Amplification of reference gene primers was used by the study to estimate nucleated cell counts. Assay used: immunoSEQ multiplex PCR; TCRdb lists only in-frame clones, some missing. Clone size and V and J calls were adopted from that table, with D and trimming inferred from the DNA. The sample includes around 93,000 clones, around 79% of them seen just once. These data originate in a study of blood T cell repertoires in COVID-19. As for the study in general: The study drew acute and convalescent COVID-19 samples from the United States, Italy and Spain. T cells, B-cell-depleted T cells, or PBMCs provided the cDNA or gDNA that served as material.

Looked up from germline, CDR1 is SGHTS and CDR2 is YDEGEE. CDR3 length equals 15 residues. Losses at the gene ends were 2 bases for V and 1 base for J; bases not matched to a gene: 2. Sequenced input: peripheral blood. The receptor was derived from a woman over 75 with acute or convalescent COVID-19. This chain links TRBV5-8 with TRBJ1-1, with 10 bases identical to TRBD1. Written as DNA, the CDR3 is TGTGCCAGCAGCTTACGACAGGGGGCGAACACTGAAGCTTTCTTT. This sequence encodes CASSLRQGANTEAFF.